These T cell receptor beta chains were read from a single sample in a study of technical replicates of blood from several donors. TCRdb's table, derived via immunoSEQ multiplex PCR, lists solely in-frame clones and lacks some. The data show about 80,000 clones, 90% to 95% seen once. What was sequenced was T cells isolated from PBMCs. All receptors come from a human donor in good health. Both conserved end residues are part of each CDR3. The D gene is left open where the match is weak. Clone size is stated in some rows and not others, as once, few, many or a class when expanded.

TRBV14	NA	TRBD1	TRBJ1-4	TGTGCCAGCAGCCAAGGGTCCGTTGGACAGGGATTTTATGAAAAACTGTTTTTT	CASSQGSVGQGFYEKLFF
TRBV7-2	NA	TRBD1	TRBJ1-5	TGTGCCAGCAGCTTAATGGGGACAGTCAATCAGCCCCAGCATTTT	CASSLMGTVNQPQHF
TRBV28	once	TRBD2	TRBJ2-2	TGTGCCAGCAGTTTATGGGGAACCGGGACTAGGACCGGGGAGCTGTTTTTT	CASSLWGTGTRTGELFF
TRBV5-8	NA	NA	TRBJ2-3	TGTGCCAGCAGCCAAACAGGGATACACACAGATACGCAGTATTTT	CASSQTGIHTDTQYF
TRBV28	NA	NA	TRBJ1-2	TGTGCCAGCAGCTCAGGATCAGCTAACTATGGCTACACCTTC	CASSSGSANYGYTF
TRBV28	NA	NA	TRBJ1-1	TGTGCCAGCAGTTTTTATTACACTGAAGCTTTCTTT	CASSFYYTEAFF
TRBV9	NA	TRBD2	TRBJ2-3	TGTGCCAGCAGCTCAACAAGCGGGGGAAGCACAGATACGCAGTATTTT	CASSSTSGGSTDTQYF
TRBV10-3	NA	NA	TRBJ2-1	TGTGCCATCAGTGACCCTAAGAACAATGAGCAGTTCTTC	CAISDPKNNEQFF
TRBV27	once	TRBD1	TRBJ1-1	TGTGCCAGCAGTTTCTCGGGACAGTTGAACACTGAAGCTTTCTTT	CASSFSGQLNTEAFF
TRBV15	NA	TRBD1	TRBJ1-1	TGTGCCACCACTGACAGGGGTTTCAACACTGAAGCTTTCTTT	CATTDRGFNTEAFF
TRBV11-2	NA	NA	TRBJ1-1	TGTGCCAGCAGCTTATCCGAGGAGGCTTTCTTT	CASSLSEEAFF
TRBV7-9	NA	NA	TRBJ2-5	TGTGCCAGCACGGACACGGGCGGGACAGCCTGGCAGACCCAGTACTTC	CASTDTGGTAWQTQYF
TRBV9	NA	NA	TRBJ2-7	TGTGCCAGCAGCGTAGACGGGAGAGGGGCCTACGAGCAGTACTTC	CASSVDGRGAYEQYF
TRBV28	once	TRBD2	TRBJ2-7	TGTGCCAGCAATGATCTAGCGGGAATAAGCTCCTACGAGCAGTACTTC	CASNDLAGISSYEQYF
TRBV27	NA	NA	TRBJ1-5	TGTGCCAGCAGTTTATCCGCAGGGAGCAATCAGCCCCAGCATTTT	CASSLSAGSNQPQHF
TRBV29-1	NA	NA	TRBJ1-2	TGCAGCGTTGAAGGGGCAGGGGATGGCTACACCTTC	CSVEGAGDGYTF